These 9 T cell receptor beta chains originate from one sample sequenced in a study of blood T cell repertoires in COVID-19. Here immunoSEQ multiplex PCR was the method, and the copy in TCRdb shows in-frame clones only, minus some. The table shows about 150,000 clones, with approximately 81% occurring only once. The specimen sequenced was PBMCs or T cells enriched from blood (not recorded which). All receptors come from a woman aged 45-65 years who had recovered from COVID-19.

The chain uses TRBV6-5 and TRBJ1-4; TRBD1 is a possible D gene (5 bases). V gave up 4 bases and J gave up 8 bases, with 17 bases separating them. Germline V gene sequence: CDR1 MNHEY, CDR2 SVGAGI. This CDR3 is built from 15 residues. In DNA, the CDR3 is TGTGCCAGCAGTTCCACGACGGCGCGGGACGAAAAACTGTTTTTT. It codes for CASSSTTARDEKLFF.

The gene calls are TRBV12-3 or TRBV12-4 and TRBJ2-3; D gene uncertain. The V end lost 8 bases, the J end lost 0 bases, and 6 bases lay between the germline ends. The CDR3 spans 12 residues. The chain's CDR3 is CASGGSTDTQYF. In DNA form, the CDR3 reads TGTGCCAGCGGCGGAAGCACAGATACGCAGTATTTT.

This chain uses TRBV14 with TRBJ1-1; D is perhaps TRBD1 (6 bases). Between the trimmed V and J ends, which lost 2 bases and 7 bases, there was a span of 23 bases. There are 17 residues in the CDR3. The V gene's germline CDR1 is SGHDN and CDR2 FVKESK. CDR3 sequence reads: CASSQFGSGQGQIEAFF. As DNA, the CDR3 is TGTGCCAGCAGCCAATTCGGATCTGGGCAGGGGCAAATTGAAGCTTTCTTT.

The rearrangement uses TRBV7-2 and TRBJ1-6; TRBD1 might be the D (6 bases). V was trimmed by 3 bases and J by 7 bases, leaving 10 bases between them. CDR1 is SGHTA and CDR2 is FQGNSA in the germline V gene. The length of the CDR3 is 14 residues. The CDR3 here is CASSFGQRNSPLHF. The CDR3 coding sequence is TGTGCCAGCAGCTTTGGACAGAGGAATTCACCCCTCCACTTT.

The chain couples TRBV28 to TRBJ1-1, with 9 bases matching TRBD1. Trimming removed 8 bases from V and 7 bases from J; junction bases left unmatched: 5. The length of the CDR3 is 12 residues. Germline CDR1 reads MDHEN; CDR2 reads SYDVKM. As DNA, the CDR3 is TGTGCCAGCTTTACAGGGGGCTTTGAAGCTTTCTTT. Protein product: CASFTGGFEAFF.

This clone appeared a single time. V gene TRBV5-1 combines with J gene TRBJ2-5, with 7 bases that match TRBD1. The CDR3 sequence is 14 residues long. Germline values: CDR1 SGHRS, CDR2 YFSETQ. V lost 4 bases, J lost 4 bases, and 7 bases stayed unmatched. The CDR3 DNA follows: TGCGCCAGCAGCCAGGCACAGGGGACAGAGACCCAGTACTTC. Its translation: CASSQAQGTETQYF.

The chain employs TRBV28 and TRBJ2-7, with a possible D match to TRBD2 (5 bases). V lost 6 bases and J lost 4, with 7 bases in between. CDR3 size: 11 residues. The germline V gene encodes CDR1 MDHEN and CDR2 SYDVKM. CDR3 nucleotide sequence: TGTGCCAGCAGGGAGGCATACGAGCAGTACTTC. Protein: CASREAYEQYF.

The chain employs TRBV4-3 and TRBJ1-1; D remains unclear. Trimming took off 0 bases at V and 6 bases at J, with 11 bases between the two ends. The CDR3 has 14 amino acids. The germline gives CDR1 LGHNA, CDR2 YSLEER. CDR3 in DNA: TGCGCCAGCAGCCAAGATTTAACAGCCTCTGAAGCTTTCTTT. This codes for CASSQDLTASEAFF.

This chain links TRBV6-6 with TRBJ1-2, with TRBD1 matching over 7 bases. V shed 0 bases and J 4 bases; nucleotides not matched to a gene: 8. The CDR3 extends over 16 amino acids. Germline assignment: CDR1 MNHNY and CDR2 SVGAGI (reference sequence). CDR3 nucleotides: TGTGCCAGCAGTTACTCTTCGGGACAGAGGATCTATGGCTACACCTTC. Its translation is CASSYSSGQRIYGYTF.